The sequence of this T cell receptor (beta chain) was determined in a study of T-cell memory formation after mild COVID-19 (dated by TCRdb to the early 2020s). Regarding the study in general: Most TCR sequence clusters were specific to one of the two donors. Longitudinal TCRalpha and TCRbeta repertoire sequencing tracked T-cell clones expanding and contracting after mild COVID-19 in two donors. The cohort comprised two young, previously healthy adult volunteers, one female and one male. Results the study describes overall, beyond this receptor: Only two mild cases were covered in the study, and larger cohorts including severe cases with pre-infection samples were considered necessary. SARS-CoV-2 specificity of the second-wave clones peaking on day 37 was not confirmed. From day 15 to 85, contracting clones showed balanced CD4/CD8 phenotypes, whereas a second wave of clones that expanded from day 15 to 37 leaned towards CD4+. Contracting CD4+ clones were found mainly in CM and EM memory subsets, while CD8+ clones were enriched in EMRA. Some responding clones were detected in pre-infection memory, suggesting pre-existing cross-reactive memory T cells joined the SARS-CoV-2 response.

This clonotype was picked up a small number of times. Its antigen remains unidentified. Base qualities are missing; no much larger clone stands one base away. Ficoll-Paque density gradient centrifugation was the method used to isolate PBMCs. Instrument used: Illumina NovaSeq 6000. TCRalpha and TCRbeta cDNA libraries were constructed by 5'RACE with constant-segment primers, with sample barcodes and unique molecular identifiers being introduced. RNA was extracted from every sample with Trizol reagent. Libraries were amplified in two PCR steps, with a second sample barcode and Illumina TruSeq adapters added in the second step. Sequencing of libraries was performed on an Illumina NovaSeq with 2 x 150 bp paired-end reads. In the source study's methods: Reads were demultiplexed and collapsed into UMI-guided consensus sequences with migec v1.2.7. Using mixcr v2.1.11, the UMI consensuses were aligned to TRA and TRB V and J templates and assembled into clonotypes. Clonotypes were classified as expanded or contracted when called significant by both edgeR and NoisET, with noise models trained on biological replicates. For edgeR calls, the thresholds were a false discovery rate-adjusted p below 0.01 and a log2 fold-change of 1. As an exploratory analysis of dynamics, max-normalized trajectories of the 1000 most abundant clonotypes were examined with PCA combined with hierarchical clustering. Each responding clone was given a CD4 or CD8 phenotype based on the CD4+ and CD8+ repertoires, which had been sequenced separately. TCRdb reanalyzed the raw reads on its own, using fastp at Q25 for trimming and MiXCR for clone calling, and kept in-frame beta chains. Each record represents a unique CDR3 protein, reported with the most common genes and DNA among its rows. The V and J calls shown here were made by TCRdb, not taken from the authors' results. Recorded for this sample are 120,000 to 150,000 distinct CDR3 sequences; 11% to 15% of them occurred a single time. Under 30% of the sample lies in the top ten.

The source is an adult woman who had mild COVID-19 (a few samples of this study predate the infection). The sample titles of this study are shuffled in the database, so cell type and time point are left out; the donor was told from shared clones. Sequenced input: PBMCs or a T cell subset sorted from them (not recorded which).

The CDR3 loop reads CASSVVDSYGYTF. The nucleotides read TGTGCCAGCAGCGTAGTTGACAGCTATGGCTACACCTTC. The V and J genes are TRBV9 and TRBJ1-2; a tentative D call is TRBD1 (5 bases match). CDR1 is given as SGDLS and CDR2 as YYNGEE, both from the germline V gene. The CDR3, cysteine through phenylalanine, is 13 amino acids long. The CDR3 DNA has 39 bases and is translated from base 1. Deletion took 0 bases off V and 4 bases off J, with a span of 7 bases between the germline ends.